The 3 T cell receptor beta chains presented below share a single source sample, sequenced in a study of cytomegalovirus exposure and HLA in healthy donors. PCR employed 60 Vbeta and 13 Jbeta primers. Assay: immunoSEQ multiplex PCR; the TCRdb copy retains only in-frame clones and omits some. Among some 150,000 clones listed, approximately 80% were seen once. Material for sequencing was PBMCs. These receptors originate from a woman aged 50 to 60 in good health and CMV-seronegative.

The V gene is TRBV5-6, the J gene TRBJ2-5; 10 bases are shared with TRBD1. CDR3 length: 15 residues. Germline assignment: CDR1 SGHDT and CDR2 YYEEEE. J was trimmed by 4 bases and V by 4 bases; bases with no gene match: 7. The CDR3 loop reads CASSPGQGRGETQYF. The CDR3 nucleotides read TGTGCCAGCAGCCCGGGACAGGGGAGGGGAGAGACCCAGTACTTC.

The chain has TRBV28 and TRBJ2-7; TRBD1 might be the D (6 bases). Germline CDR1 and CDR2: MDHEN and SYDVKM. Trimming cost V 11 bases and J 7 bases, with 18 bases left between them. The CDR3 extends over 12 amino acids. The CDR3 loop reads CALGGGVGEQYF. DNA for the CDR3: TGTGCCCTTGGGGGCGGTGTGGGGGAGCAGTACTTC.

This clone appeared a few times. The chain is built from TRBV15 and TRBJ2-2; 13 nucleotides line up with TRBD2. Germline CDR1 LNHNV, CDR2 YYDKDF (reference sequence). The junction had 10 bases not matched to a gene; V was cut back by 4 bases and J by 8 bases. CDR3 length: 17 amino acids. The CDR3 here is CATSTPTSGRALGELFF. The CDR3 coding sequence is TGTGCCACCAGCACCCCAACTAGCGGGAGGGCCTTGGGGGAGCTGTTTTTT.